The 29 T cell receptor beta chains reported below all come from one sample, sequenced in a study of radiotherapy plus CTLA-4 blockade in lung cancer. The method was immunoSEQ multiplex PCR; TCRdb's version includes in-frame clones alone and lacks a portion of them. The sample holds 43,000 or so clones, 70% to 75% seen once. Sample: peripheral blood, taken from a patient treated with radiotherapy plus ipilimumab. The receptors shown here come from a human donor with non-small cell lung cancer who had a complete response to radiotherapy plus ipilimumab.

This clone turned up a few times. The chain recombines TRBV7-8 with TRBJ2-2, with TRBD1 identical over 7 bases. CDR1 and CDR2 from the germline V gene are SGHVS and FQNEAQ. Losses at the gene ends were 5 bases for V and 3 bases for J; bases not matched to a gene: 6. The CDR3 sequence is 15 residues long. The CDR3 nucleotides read TGTGCCAGCAGCGACCGACAGGGTGACACCGGGGAGCTGTTTTTT. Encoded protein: CASSDRQGDTGELFF.

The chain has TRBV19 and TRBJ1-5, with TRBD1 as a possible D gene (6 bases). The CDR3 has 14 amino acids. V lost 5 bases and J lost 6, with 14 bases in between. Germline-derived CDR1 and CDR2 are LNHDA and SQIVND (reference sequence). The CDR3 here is CASSSTGNGQPQHF. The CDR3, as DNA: TGTGCCAGTAGTTCAACAGGGAACGGTCAGCCCCAGCATTTT.

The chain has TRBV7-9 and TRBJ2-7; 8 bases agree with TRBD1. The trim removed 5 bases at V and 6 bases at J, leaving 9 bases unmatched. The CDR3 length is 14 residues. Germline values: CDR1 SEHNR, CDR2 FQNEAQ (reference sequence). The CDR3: CASSQGTGPSEQYF. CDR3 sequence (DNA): TGTGCCAGCAGCCAGGGGACAGGACCCTCCGAGCAGTACTTC.

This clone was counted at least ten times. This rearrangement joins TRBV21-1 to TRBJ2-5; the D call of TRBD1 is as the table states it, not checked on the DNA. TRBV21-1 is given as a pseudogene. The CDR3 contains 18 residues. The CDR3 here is CASSYVSETGSGKETQYF. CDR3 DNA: TGTGCCAGCAGCTACGTTTCGGAAACAGGGTCGGGGAAAGAGACCCAGTACTTC.

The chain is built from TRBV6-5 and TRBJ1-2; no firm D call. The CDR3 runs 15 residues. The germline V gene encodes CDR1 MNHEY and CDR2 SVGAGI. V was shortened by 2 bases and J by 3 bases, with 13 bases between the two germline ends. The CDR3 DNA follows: TGTGCCAGCAGTTACGGTGGAGCCCGCTACTATGGCTACACCTTC. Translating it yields CASSYGGARYYGYTF.

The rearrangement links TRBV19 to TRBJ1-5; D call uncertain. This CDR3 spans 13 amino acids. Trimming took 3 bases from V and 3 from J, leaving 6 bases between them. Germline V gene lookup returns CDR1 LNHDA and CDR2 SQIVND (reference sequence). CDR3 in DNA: TGTGCCAGTAGTATTCCGGTCAATCAGCCCCAGCATTTT. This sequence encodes CASSIPVNQPQHF.

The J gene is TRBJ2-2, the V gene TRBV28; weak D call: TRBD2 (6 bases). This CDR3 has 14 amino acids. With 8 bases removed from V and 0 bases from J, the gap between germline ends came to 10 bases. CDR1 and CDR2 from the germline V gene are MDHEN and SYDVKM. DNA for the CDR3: TGTGCCAGCTCTAGCGTACCGAACACCGGGGAGCTGTTTTTT. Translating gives CASSSVPNTGELFF.

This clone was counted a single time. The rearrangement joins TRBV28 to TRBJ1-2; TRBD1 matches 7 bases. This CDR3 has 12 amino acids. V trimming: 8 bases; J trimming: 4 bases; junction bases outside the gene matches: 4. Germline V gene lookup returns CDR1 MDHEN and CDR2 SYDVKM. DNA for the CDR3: TGTGCCAGCGTGACAGGGCTCTATGGCTACACCTTC. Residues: CASVTGLYGYTF.

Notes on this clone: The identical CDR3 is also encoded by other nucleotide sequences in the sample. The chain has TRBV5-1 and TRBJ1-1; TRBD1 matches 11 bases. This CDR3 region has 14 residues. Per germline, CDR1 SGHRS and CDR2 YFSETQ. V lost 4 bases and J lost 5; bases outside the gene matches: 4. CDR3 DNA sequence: TGCGCCAGCAGCCAGGGGACAGGGGGAACTGAAGCTTTCTTT. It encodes CASSQGTGGTEAFF.

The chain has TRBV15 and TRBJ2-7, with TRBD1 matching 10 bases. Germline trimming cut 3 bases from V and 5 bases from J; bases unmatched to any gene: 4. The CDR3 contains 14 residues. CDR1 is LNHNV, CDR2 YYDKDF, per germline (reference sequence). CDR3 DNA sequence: TGTGCCACCAGCAGCGGGACAGGGGATAACGAGCAGTACTTC. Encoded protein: CATSSGTGDNEQYF.

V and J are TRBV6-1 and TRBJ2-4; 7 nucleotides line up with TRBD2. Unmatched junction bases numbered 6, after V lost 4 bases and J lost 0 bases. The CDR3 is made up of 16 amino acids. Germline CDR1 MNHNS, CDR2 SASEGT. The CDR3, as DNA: TGTGCCAGCAGTGGCGGGGGTAACATAGCCAAAAACATTCAGTACTTC. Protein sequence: CASSGGGNIAKNIQYF.

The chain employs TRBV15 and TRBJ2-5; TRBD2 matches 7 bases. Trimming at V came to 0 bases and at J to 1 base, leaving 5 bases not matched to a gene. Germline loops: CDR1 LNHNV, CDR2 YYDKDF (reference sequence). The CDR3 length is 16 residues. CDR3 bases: TGTGCCACCAGCAGAGACAGCTGGGGGGGCCAAGAGACCCAGTACTTC. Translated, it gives CATSRDSWGGQETQYF.

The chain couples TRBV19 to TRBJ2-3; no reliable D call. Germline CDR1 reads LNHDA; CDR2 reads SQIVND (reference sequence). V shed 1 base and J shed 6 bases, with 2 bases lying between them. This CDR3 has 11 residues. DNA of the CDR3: TGTGCCAGTAGTATAGCTGATACGCAGTATTTT. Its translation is CASSIADTQYF. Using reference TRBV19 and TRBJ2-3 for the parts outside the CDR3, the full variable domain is DGGITQSPKYLFRKEGQNVTLSCEQNLNHDAMYWYRQDPGQGLRLIYYSQIVNDFQKGDIAEGYSVSREKKESFPLTVTSAQKNPTAFYLCASSIADTQYFGPGTRLTVL.

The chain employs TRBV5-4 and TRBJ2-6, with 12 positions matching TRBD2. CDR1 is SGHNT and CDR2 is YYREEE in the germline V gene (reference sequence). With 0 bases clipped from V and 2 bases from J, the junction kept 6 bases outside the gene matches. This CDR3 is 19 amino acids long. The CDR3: CASSLVSLAGGAGANVLTF. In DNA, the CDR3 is TGTGCCAGCAGCTTGGTCAGTCTAGCGGGAGGGGCTGGGGCCAACGTCCTGACTTTC.

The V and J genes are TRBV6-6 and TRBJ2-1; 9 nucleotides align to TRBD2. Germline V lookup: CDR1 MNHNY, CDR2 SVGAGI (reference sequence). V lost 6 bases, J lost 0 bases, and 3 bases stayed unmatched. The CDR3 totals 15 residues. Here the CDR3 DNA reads TGTGCCAGCAGGTCTAGCGGGATCTCCTACAATGAGCAGTTCTTC. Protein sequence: CASRSSGISYNEQFF.

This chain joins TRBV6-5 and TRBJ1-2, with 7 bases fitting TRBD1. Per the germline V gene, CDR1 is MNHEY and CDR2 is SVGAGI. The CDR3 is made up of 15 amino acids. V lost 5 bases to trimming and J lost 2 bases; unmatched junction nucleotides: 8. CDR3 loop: CASSPRQGLNYGYTF. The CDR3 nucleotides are TGTGCCAGCAGTCCTAGACAGGGCCTAAACTATGGCTACACCTTC.

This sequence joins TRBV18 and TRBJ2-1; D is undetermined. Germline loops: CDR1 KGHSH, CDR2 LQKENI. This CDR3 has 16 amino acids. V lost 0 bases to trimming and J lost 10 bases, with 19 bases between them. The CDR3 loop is CASSPPMRWYFVEQFF. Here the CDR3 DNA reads TGTGCCAGCTCACCACCGATGCGCTGGTACTTTGTCGAGCAGTTCTTC. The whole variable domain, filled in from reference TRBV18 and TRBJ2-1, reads NAGVMQNPRHLVRRRGQEARLRCSPMKGHSHVYWYRQLPEEGLKFMVYLQKENIIDESGMPKERFSAEFPKEGPSILRIQQVVRGDSAAYFCASSPPMRWYFVEQFFGPGTRLTVL.

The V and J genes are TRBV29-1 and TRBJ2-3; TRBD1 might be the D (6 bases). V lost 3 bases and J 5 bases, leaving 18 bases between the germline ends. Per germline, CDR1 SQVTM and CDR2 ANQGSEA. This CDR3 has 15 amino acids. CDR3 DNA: TGCAGCGTTGATGACTCACAGGGACGGGGAGATACGCAGTATTTT. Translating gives CSVDDSQGRGDTQYF.

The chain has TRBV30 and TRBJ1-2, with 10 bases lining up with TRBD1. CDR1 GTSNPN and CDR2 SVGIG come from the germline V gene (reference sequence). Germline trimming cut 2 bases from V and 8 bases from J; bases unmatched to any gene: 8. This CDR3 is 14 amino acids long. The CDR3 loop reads CAWSRDRGSRGYTF. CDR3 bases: TGTGCCTGGAGTCGGGACAGGGGCAGTAGAGGCTACACCTTC.

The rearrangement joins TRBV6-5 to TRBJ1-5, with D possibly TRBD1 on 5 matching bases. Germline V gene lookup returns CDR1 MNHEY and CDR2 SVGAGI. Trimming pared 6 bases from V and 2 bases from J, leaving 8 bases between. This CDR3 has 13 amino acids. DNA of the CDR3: TGTGCCAGCAGGGCGACAGGCAATCAGCCCCAGCATTTT. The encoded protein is CASRATGNQPQHF.

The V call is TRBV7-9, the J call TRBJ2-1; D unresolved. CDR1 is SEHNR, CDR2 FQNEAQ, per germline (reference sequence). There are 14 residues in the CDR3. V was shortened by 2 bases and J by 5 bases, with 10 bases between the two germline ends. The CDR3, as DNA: TGTGCCAGCAGCTTAATGAGGAAGGACAATGAGCAGTTCTTC. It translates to CASSLMRKDNEQFF.

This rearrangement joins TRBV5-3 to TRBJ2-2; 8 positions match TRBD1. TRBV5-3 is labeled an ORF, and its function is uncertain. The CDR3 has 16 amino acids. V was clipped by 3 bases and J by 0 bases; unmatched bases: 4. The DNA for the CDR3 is TGTGCCAGAAGCTGGGGACAGGCCGCGAACACCGGGGAGCTGTTTTTT. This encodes CARSWGQAANTGELFF.

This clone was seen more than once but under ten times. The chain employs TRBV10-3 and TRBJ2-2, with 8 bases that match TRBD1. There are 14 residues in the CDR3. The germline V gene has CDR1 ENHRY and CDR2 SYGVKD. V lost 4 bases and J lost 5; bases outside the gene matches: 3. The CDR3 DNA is TGTGCCATCAGTGGGACAGGGAAGACCGGGGAGCTGTTTTTT. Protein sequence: CAISGTGKTGELFF.

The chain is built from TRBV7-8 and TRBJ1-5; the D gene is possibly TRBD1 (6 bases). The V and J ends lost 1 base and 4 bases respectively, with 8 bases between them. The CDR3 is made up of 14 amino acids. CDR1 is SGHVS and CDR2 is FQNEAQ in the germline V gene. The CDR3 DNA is TGTGCCAGCAGCTTAGTGAGGGGGAATCAGCCCCAGCATTTT. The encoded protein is CASSLVRGNQPQHF. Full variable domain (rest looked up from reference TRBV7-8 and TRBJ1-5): GAGVSQSPRYKVAKRGQDVALRCDPISGHVSLFWYQQALGQGPEFLTYFQNEAQLDKSGLPSDRFFAERPEGSVSTLKIQRTQQEDSAVYLCASSLVRGNQPQHFGDGTRLSIL.

In DNA, the CDR3 is TGTGCCAGCAGTAACCGGGACAGGGACACTGAAGCTTTCTTT. Its protein is CASSNRDRDTEAFF. J is TRBJ1-1 and V is TRBV6-6; 9 bases are a match to TRBD1. The CDR3 totals 14 residues. V was pared by 5 bases and J by 3 bases, with 4 bases of the junction left unmatched. Germline CDR1 and CDR2: MNHNY and SVGAGI (reference sequence).

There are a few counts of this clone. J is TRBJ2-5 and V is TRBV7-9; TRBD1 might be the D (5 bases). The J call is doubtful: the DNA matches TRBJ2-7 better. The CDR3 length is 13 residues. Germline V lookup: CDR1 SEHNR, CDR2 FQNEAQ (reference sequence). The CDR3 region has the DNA TGTGCCAGCTCACCCACATGGGGCCACGAGCAGTACTTC. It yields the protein CASSPTWGHEQYF.

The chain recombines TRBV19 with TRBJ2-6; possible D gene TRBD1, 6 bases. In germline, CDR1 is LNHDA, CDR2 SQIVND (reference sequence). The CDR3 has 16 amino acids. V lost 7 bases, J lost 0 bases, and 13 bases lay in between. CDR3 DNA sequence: TGTGCCAGTAACGCAGGGGCTTCCTCTGGGGCCAACGTCCTGACTTTC. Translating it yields CASNAGASSGANVLTF. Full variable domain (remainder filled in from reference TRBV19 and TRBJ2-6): DGGITQSPKYLFRKEGQNVTLSCEQNLNHDAMYWYRQDPGQGLRLIYYSQIVNDFQKGDIAEGYSVSREKKESFPLTVTSAQKNPTAFYLCASNAGASSGANVLTFGAGSRLTVL.

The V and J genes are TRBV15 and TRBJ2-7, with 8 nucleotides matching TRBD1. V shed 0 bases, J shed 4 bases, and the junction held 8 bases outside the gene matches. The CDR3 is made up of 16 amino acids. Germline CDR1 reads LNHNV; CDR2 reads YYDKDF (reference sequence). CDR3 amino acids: CATSRDEGQAPYEQYF. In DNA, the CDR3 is TGTGCCACCAGCAGAGATGAGGGACAGGCGCCATACGAGCAGTACTTC.

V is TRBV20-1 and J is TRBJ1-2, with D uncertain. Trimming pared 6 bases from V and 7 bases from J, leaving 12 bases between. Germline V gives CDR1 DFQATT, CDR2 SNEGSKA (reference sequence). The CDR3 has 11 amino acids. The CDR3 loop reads CSALTWAGYTF. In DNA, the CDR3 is TGCAGTGCGCTGACCTGGGCTGGCTACACCTTC.